The clone carrying this T cell receptor (beta chain) was seen a few times. Its antigen remains unknown. This specimen belongs to a study of early T cells in non-severe SARS-CoV-2 infection. Regarding the study as a whole: Matching against VDJdb likely underestimated virus-specific expansions, favoring anti-spike CD8.

Molecules of cDNA were individually given unique molecular identifiers that were attached to them. TCRdb re-analysed the 5' RACE reads in MiXCR, keeping a single row per CDR3 protein. Counted here are under 70,000 distinct CDR3 sequences, about 15% occurring once; the ten biggest clones make up about a tenth. This TCR came from an adult who was a healthcare worker with PCR-confirmed SARS-CoV-2 infection or an uninfected control (not recorded which). The starting material was whole blood, obtained at baseline.

CDR3 in amino acids: CASSLLRGRDTNEQFF. The CDR3 DNA is TGTGCCAGCAGCTTACTCAGGGGGCGGGATACCAATGAGCAGTTCTTC. The chain uses TRBV7-2 and TRBJ2-1, with 8 bases that match TRBD1. The junction had 9 bases not matched to a gene; V was cut back by 2 bases and J by 6 bases. This CDR3 is 16 amino acids long. Per the germline V gene, CDR1 is SGHTA and CDR2 is FQGNSA.